This entry features one T cell receptor (beta chain) sequence. The data were obtained in a study of cytomegalovirus exposure and HLA in healthy donors. The primer mix had 60 Vbeta and 13 Jbeta primers. Clones were sequenced by immunoSEQ multiplex PCR, and TCRdb holds only the in-frame ones, with some missing. The sample has 90,000 to 150,000 clones; approximately 75% are singletons. The sequenced material came from PBMCs. This sequence originates from a man aged 50 to 59 in good health and CMV-seropositive.

CDR3 region: CASSLNTGESYEQYF. The CDR3 region has the DNA TGCGCCAGCAGCTTGAACACAGGGGAAAGTTACGAGCAGTACTTC. The chain employs TRBV5-1 and TRBJ2-7, with 7 bases identical to TRBD1. The J segment lost 4 bases and the V segment lost 1 base, leaving 8 bases of the junction unmatched. The CDR3 has 15 amino acids. Per germline, CDR1 SGHRS and CDR2 YFSETQ.